This T cell receptor (beta chain) was found in a study of spatial heterogeneity in lung cancer. Overall study findings and caveats: Intratumoral expanded alpha and beta TCR counts were found to track tumor mutation counts. The authors estimated that approximately 6.9% of tumor T cells were covered for alpha chains and more than 11% for beta chains.

Specified time point: sample taken at primary tumor resection. The donors were fewer than 80 patients with non-small cell lung cancer that was early-stage and untreated. Tumor, nontumor lung or frozen PBMC supplied whole RNA, sequenced without sorting. TCRdb passed the 5' RACE reads through MiXCR, listing each CDR3 protein once. The sample yields fewer than 9,000 distinct CDR3 sequences, 6% to 9% seen once. This clonotype is medium-sized in the sample. Antigen specificity is unknown. The library was designed around alpha chains, so this beta chain is a stray read whose abundance carries little weight. V dropped 5 bases and J dropped 4; count of bases not matched to a gene: 8. Germline CDR1 is SEHNR and CDR2 is FQNEAQ (reference sequence). CDR3 size: 16 residues.

The sample was lung tumor tissue, taken at surgery. V and J are TRBV7-9 and TRBJ2-2; 9 bases align to TRBD1. The sequence derives from a female donor with early-stage non-small cell lung cancer. CDR3 sequence: CASSPRTGVLTGELFF. The CDR3 bases are TGTGCCAGCAGCCCCCGGACAGGGGTGCTCACCGGGGAGCTGTTTTTT. Full variable domain (rest looked up from reference TRBV7-9 and TRBJ2-2): DTGVSQNPRHKITKRGQNVTFRCDPISEHNRLYWYRQTLGQGPEFLTYFQNEAQLEKSRLLSDRFSAERPKGSFSTLEIQRTEQGDSAMYLCASSPRTGVLTGELFFGEGSRLTVL.